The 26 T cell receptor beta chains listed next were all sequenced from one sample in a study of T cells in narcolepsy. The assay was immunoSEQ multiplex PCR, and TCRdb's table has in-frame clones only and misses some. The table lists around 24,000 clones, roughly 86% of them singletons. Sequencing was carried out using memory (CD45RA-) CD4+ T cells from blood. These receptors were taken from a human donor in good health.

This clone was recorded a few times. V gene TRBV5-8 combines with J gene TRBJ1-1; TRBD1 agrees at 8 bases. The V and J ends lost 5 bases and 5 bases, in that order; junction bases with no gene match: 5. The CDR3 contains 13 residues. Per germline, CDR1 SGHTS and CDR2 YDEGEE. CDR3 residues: CASSRQGTTEAFF. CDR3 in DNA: TGTGCCAGCAGTAGACAGGGGACGACTGAAGCTTTCTTT.

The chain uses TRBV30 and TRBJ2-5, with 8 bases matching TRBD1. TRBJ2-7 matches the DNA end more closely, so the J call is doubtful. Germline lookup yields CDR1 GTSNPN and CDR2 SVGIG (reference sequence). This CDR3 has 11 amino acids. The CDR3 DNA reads TGTGCCAGCCGACAGGGGTACGAGCAGTACTTC. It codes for CASRQGYEQYF.

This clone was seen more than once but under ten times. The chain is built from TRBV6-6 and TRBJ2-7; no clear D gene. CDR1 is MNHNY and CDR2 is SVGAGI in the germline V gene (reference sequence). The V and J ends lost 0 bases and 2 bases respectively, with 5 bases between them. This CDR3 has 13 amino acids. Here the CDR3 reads CASSYSLAYEQYF. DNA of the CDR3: TGTGCCAGCAGTTACTCCTTAGCCTACGAGCAGTACTTC.

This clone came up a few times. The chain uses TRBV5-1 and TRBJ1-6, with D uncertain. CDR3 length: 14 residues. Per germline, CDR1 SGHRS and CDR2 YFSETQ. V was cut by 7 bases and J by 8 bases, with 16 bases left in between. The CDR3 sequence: CASVTGPGDSPLHF. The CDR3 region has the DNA TGCGCCAGCGTCACTGGACCTGGGGATTCACCCCTCCACTTT.

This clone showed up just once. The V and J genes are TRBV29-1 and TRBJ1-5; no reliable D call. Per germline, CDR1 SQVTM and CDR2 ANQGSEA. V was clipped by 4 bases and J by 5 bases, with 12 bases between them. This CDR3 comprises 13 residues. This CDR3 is CSVGGSMDQPQHF. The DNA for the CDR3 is TGCAGCGTTGGTGGCTCGATGGATCAGCCCCAGCATTTT.

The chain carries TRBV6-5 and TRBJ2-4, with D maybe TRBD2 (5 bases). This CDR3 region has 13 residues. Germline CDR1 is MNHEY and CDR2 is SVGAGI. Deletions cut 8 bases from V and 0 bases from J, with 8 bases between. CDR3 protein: CASVARAKNIQYF. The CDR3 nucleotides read TGTGCCAGCGTAGCGAGAGCCAAAAACATTCAGTACTTC.

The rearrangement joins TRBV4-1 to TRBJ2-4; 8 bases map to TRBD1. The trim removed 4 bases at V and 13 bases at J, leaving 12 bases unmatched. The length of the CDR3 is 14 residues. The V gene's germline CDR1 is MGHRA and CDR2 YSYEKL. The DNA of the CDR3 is TGCGCCAGCAGCCCCGGGACAGGAGGCGCCCGACAGTACTTC. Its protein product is CASSPGTGGARQYF.

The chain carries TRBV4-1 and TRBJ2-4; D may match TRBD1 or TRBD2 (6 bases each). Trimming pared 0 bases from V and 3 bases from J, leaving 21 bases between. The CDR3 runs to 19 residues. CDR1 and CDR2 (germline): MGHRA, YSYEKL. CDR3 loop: CASSQEGASASKSKNIQYF. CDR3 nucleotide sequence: TGCGCCAGCAGCCAAGAGGGGGCTAGCGCGAGTAAAAGCAAAAACATTCAGTACTTC.

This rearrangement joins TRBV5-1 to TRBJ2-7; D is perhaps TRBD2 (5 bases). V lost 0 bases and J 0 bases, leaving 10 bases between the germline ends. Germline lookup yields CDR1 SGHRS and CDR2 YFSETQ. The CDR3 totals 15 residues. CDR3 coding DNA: TGCGCCAGCAGCTTGGTCGGGGTAAGCTCCTACGAGCAGTACTTC. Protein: CASSLVGVSSYEQYF.

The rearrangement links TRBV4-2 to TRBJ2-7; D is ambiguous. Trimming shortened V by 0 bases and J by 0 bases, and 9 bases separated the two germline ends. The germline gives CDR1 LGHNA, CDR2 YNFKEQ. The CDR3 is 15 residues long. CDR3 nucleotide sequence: TGTGCCAGCAGCCAAGACTGGGCAAGCTCCTACGAGCAGTACTTC. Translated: CASSQDWASSYEQYF.

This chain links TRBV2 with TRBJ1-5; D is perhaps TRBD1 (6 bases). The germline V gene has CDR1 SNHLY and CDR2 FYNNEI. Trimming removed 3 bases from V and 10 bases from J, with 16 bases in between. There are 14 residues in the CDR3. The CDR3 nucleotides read TGTGCCAGCAGTGACGGGCGGGGGCCTACCCCCCAGCATTTT. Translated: CASSDGRGPTPQHF.

The CDR3 region is CASSSRPNTGELFF. CDR3 coding DNA: TGTGCCAGTAGTTCCCGACCGAACACCGGGGAGCTGTTTTTT. The chain employs TRBV19 and TRBJ2-2; unclear D gene. This CDR3 spans 14 amino acids. The V end was cut by 5 bases, the J end by 0 bases, with 7 bases between. Germline CDR1 LNHDA, CDR2 SQIVND (reference sequence).

The CDR3 region has the DNA TGTGCCAGCAGTTCCTCTGGGCTCGGCACCGGGGAGCTGTTTTTT. Protein: CASSSSGLGTGELFF. This chain uses TRBV2 with TRBJ2-2; D gene uncertain. CDR3 length: 15 amino acids. V dropped 5 bases and J dropped 4 bases, with 14 bases sitting between them. Germline V gene lookup returns CDR1 SNHLY and CDR2 FYNNEI.

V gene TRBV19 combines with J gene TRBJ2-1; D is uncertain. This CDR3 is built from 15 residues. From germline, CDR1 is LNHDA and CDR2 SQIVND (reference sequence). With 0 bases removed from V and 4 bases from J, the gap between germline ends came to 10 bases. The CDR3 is CASSIEVEFYNEQFF. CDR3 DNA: TGTGCCAGTAGTATAGAAGTCGAATTTTACAATGAGCAGTTCTTC.

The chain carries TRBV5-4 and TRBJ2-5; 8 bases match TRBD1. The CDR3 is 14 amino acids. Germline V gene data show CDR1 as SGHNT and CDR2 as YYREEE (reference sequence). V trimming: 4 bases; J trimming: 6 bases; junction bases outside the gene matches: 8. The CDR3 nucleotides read TGTGCCAGCAGCGCGGAGACAGGGGCGCAGACCCAGTACTTC. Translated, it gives CASSAETGAQTQYF.

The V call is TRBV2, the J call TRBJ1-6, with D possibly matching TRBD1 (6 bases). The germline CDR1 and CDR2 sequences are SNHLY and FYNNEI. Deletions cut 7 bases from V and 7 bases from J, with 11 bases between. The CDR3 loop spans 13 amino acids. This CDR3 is CASMRGSNSPLHF. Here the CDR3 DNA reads TGTGCCAGCATGAGGGGGAGCAATTCACCCCTCCACTTT.

CDR3 amino acids: CASTKGGPYEQYF. The CDR3, as DNA: TGTGCCAGCACCAAAGGGGGCCCCTACGAGCAGTACTTC. This sequence joins TRBV6-1 and TRBJ2-7, with 7 bases fitting TRBD1. The germline CDR1 and CDR2 sequences are MNHNS and SASEGT. This CDR3 contains 13 residues. With 7 bases clipped from V and 2 bases from J, the junction kept 5 bases outside the gene matches.

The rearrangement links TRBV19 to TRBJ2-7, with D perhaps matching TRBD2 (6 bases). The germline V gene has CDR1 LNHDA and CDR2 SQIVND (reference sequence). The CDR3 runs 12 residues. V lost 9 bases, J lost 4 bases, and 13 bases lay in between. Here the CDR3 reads CASGGTEYEQYF. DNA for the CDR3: TGTGCCAGCGGCGGGACCGAATACGAGCAGTACTTC.

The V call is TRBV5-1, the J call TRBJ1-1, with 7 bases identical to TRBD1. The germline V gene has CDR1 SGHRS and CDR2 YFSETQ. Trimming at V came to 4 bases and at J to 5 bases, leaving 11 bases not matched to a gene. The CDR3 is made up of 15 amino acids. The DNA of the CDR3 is TGCGCCAGCAGCAAAGGACAGGTTACGGGGACTGAAGCTTTCTTT. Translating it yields CASSKGQVTGTEAFF.

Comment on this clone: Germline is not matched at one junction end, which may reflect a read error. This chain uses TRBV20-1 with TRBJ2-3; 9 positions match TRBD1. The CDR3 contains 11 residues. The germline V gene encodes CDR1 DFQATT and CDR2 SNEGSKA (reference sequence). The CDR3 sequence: CSAATGGIDSF. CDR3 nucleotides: TGCAGTGCCGCGACAGGGGGTATTGACTCATTT.

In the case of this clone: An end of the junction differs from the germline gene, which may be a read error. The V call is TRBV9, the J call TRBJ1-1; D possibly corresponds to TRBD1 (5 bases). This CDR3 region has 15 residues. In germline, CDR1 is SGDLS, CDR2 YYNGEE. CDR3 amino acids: CASIVVQGVNTEAFF. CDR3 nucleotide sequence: TGTGCCAGCATCGTAGTGCAGGGAGTGAACACTGAAGCTTTCTTT.

The CDR3 DNA follows: TGTGCCAGCAGCCGGACTAGCGGGGAAGCCGAGCAGTACTTC. Its protein product is CASSRTSGEAEQYF. The chain combines TRBV6-5 with TRBJ2-5; TRBD2 agrees at 12 bases. The DNA end lines up better with TRBJ2-7; the J call may be wrong. This CDR3 has 14 amino acids. The V gene's germline CDR1 is MNHEY and CDR2 SVGAGI.

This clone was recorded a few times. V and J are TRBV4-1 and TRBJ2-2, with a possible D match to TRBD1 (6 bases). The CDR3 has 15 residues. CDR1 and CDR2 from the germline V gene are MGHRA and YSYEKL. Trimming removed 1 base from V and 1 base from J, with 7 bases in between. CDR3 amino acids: CASSQVQGNTGELFF. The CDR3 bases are TGCGCCAGCAGCCAAGTACAGGGGAACACCGGGGAGCTGTTTTTT.

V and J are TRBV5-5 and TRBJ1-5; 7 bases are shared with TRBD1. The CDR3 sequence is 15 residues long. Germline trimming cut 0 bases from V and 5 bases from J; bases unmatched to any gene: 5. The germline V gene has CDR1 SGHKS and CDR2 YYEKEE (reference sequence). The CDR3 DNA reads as TGTGCCAGCAGCTTGGATGGGACAGTATATCAGCCCCAGCATTTT. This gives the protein CASSLDGTVYQPQHF.

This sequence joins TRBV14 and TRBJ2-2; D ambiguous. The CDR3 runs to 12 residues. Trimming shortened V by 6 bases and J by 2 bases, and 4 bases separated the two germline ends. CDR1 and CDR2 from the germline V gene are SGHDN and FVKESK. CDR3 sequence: CASSRNTGELFF. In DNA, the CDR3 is TGTGCCAGCAGTCGAAACACCGGGGAGCTGTTTTTT.

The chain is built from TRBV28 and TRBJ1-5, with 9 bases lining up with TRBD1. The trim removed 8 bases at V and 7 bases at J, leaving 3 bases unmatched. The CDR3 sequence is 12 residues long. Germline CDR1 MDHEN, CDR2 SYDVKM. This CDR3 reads CASGDRVQPQHF. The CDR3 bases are TGTGCCAGCGGGGACAGGGTCCAGCCCCAGCATTTT.